This TCR beta chain originates from a study of shared clonotypes between healthy human individuals. Findings and caveats of the study: Only blood underwent sampling, and tissue repertoires likely differ.

Between the trimmed V and J ends, which lost 7 bases and 4 bases, there was a span of 17 bases. The germline CDR1 and CDR2 sequences are MNHNY and SVGAGI (reference sequence). This CDR3 has 15 amino acids. Assay: immunoSEQ multiplex PCR; the TCRdb copy retains only in-frame clones and omits some. The sample contains roughly 2,500,000 clones, 90% to 95% of which appear only once. To note about this clone: Its target is not known.

Sequencing input: naive CD4+ T cells from PBMCs. Specified subset: CD45RA+ positively selected. The chain employs TRBV6-6 and TRBJ1-3, with D tentatively TRBD1 (6 bases). The sequence was obtained from a man between 18 and 35 years old in good health. Some clones in this sample may be carry-over from other donors' samples. The CDR3: CASIADRSGGNTIYF. The CDR3 region has the DNA TGTGCCAGCATTGCCGACAGGAGCGGCGGAAACACCATATATTTT.